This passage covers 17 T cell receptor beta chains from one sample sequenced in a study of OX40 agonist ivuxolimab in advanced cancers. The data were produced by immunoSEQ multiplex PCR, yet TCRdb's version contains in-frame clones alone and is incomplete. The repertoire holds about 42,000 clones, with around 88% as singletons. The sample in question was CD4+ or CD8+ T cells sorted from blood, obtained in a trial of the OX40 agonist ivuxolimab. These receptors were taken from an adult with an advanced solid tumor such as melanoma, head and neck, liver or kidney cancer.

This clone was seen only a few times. The CDR3 sequence: CASSGDYTDTQYF. The CDR3 DNA reads as TGTGCCAGCAGTGGGGACTACACAGATACGCAGTATTTT. The chain combines TRBV25-1 with TRBJ2-3; TRBD2 aligns across 7 bases. V shed 4 bases, J shed 2 bases, and the junction held 0 bases outside the gene matches. CDR3 length: 13 residues. The germline V gene has CDR1 MGHDK and CDR2 SYGVNS.

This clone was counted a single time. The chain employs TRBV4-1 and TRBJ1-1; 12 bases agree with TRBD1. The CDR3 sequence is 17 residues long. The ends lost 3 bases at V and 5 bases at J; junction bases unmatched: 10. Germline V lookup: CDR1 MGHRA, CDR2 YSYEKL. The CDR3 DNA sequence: TGCGCCAGCAGCCATAACCCGGGACAGGGGGCAGGGACTGAAGCTTTCTTT. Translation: CASSHNPGQGAGTEAFF.

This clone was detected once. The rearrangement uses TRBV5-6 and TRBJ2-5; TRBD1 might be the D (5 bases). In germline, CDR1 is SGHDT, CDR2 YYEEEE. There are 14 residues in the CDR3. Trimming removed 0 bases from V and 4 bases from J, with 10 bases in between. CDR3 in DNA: TGTGCCAGCAGCTTGGGCGGAAGGGGAGAGACCCAGTACTTC. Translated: CASSLGGRGETQYF.

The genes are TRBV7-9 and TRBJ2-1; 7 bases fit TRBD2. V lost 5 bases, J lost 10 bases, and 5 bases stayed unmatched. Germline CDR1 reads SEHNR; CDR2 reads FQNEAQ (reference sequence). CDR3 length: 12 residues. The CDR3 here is CASSTGLQEQFF. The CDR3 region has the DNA TGTGCCAGCAGCACGGGACTACAGGAGCAGTTCTTC.

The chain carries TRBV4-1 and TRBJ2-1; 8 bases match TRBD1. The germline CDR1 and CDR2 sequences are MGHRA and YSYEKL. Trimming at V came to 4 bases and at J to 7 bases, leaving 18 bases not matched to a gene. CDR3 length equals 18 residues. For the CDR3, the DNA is TGCGCCAGCAGCCTCCGAGGGGGAGACAGGGGTAGGTATAATGAGCAGTTCTTC. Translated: CASSLRGGDRGRYNEQFF.

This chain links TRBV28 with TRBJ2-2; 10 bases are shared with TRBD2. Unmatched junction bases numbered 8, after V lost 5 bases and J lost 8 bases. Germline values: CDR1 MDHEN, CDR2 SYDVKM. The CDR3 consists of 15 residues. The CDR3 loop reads CASSPLLAGVGELFF. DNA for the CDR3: TGTGCCAGCAGTCCGCTGCTAGCGGGAGTAGGGGAGCTGTTTTTT.

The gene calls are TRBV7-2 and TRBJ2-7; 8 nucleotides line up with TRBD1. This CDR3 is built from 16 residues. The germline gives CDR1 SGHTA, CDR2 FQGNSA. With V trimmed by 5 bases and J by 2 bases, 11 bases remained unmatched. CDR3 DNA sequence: TGTGCCAGCAGCATTACGGCGCAGGGGGCAACCTACGAGCAGTACTTC. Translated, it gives CASSITAQGATYEQYF. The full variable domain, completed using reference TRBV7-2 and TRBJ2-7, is GAGVSQSPSNKVTEKGKDVELRCDPISGHTALYWYRQSLGQGLEFLIYFQGNSAPDKSGLPSDRFSAERTGGSVSTLTIQRTQQEDSAVYLCASSITAQGATYEQYFGPGTRLTVT.

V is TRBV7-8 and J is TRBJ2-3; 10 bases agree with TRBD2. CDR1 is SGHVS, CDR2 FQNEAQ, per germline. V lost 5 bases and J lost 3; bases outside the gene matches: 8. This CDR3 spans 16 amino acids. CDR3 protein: CASSTRAGGLTDTQYF. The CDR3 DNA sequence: TGTGCCAGCAGCACCCGAGCGGGGGGGCTGACAGATACGCAGTATTTT.

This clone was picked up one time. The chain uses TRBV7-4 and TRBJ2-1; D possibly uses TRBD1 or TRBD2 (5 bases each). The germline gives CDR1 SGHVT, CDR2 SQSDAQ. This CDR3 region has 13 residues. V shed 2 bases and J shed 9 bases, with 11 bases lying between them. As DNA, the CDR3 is TGTGCCAGCAGCTTAAACTGGGGGACTGAGCAGTTCTTC. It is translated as CASSLNWGTEQFF. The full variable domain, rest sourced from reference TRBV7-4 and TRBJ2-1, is GAGVSQSPRYKVAKRGRDVALRCDSISGHVTLYWYRQTLGQGSEVLTYSQSDAQRDKSGRPSGRFSAERPERSVSTLKIQRTEQGDSAVYLCASSLNWGTEQFFGPGTRLTVL.

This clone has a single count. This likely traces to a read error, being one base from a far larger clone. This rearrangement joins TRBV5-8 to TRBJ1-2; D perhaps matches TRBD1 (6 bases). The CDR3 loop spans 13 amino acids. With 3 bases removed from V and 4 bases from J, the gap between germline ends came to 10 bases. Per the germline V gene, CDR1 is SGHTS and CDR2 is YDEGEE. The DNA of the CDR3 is TGTGCCAGCAGCTGGGACAAAAGCTATGGCTACACCTTC. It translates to CASSWDKSYGYTF.

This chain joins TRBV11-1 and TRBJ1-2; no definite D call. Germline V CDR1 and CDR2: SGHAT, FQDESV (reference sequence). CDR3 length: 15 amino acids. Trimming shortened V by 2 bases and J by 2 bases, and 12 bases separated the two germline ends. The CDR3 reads CASSLSAPLNYGYTF. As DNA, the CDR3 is TGTGCCAGCAGCTTATCCGCGCCGCTAAACTATGGCTACACCTTC.

The CDR3 bases are TGTGCCAGCAGTGTCTCTAGCGGGGGGACCTACGAGCAGTACTTC. This codes for CASSVSSGGTYEQYF. The rearrangement links TRBV25-1 to TRBJ2-7; the match to TRBD2 covers 11 bases. J lost 2 bases, V lost 4 bases, and 4 bases had no gene match. CDR1 MGHDK and CDR2 SYGVNS come from the germline V gene. CDR3 length equals 15 residues.

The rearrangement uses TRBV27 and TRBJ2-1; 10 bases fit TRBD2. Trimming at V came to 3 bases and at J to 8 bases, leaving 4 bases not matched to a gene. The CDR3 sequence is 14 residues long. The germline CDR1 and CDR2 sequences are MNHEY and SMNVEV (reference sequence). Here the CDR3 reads CASSLLAGAHEQFF. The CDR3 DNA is TGTGCCAGCAGTTTGCTAGCGGGAGCGCATGAGCAGTTCTTC.

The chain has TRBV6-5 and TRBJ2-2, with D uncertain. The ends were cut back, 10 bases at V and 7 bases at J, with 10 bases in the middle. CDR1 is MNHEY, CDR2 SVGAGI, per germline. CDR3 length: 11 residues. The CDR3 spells CAIRSGGELFF. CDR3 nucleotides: TGTGCCATCCGGTCCGGCGGGGAGCTGTTTTTT.

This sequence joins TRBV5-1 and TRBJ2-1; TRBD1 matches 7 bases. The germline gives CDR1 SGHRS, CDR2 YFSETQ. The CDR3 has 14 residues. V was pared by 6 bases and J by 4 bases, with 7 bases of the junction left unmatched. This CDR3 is CASNVRDRYNEQFF. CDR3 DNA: TGCGCCAGCAACGTCCGGGACAGATACAATGAGCAGTTCTTC.

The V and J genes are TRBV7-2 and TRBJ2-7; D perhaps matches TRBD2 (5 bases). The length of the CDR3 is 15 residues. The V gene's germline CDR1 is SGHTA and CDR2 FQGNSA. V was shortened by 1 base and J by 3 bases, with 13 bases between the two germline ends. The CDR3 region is CASSLDLAGFYEQYF. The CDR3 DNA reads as TGTGCCAGCAGCTTAGATCTAGCAGGCTTCTACGAGCAGTACTTC. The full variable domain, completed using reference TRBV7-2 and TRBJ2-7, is GAGVSQSPSNKVTEKGKDVELRCDPISGHTALYWYRQSLGQGLEFLIYFQGNSAPDKSGLPSDRFSAERTGGSVSTLTIQRTQQEDSAVYLCASSLDLAGFYEQYFGPGTRLTVT.

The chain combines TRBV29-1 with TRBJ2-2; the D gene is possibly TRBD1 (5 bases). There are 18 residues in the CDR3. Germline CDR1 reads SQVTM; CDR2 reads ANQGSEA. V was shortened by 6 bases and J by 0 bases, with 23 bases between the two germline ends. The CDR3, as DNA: TGCAGCGTAGCCCTTTGGGGCCGGTCCTCTTCGAACACCGGGGAGCTGTTTTTT. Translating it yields CSVALWGRSSSNTGELFF.